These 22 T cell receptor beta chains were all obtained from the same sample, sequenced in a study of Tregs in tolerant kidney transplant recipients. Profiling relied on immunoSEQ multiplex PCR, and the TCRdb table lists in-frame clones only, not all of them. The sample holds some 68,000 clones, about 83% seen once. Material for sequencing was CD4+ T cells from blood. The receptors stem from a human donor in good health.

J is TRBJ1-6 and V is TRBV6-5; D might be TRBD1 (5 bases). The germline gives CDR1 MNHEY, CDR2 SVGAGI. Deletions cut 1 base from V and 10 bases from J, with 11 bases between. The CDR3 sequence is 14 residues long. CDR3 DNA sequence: TGTGCCAGCAGTTACTTTCAGGGAATCTCACCCCTCCACTTT. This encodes CASSYFQGISPLHF.

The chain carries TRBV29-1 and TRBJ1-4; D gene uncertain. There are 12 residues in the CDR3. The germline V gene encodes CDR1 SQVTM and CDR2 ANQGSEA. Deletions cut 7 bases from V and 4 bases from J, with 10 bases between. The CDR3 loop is CSAHSGNEKLFF. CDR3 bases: TGCAGCGCTCATAGTGGTAATGAAAAACTGTTTTTT.

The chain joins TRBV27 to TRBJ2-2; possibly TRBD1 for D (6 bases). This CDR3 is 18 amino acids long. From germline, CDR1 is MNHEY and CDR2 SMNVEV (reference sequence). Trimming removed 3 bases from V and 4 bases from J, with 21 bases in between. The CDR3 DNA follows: TGTGCCAGCAGTTTTAGACCGGCCTCCGGGACACGCACCGGGGAGCTGTTTTTT. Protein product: CASSFRPASGTRTGELFF.

This chain's CDR3 is CASREQGLNTEAFF. In DNA form, the CDR3 reads TGCGCCAGCAGAGAACAGGGGCTGAACACTGAAGCTTTCTTT. The chain has TRBV10-2 and TRBJ1-1, with 7 positions matching TRBD1. Germline trimming cut 6 bases from V and 0 bases from J; bases unmatched to any gene: 4. This CDR3 is built from 14 residues. From germline, CDR1 is WSHSY and CDR2 SAAADI.

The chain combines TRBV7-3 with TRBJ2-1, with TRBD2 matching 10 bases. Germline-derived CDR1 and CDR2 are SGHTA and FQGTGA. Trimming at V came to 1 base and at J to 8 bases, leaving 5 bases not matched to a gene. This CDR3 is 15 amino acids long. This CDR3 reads CASSLMPAGGHEQFF. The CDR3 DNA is TGTGCCAGCAGCTTAATGCCAGCGGGAGGGCATGAGCAGTTCTTC. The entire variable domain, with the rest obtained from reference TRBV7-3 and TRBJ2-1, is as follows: GAGVSQTPSNKVTEKGKYVELRCDPISGHTALYWYRQSLGQGPEFLIYFQGTGAADDSGLPNDRFFAVRPEGSVSTLKIQRTERGDSAVYLCASSLMPAGGHEQFFGPGTRLTVL.

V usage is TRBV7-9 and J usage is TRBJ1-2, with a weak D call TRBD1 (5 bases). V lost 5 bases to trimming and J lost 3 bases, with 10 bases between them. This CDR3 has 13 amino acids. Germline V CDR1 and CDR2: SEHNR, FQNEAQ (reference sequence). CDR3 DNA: TGTGCCAGCAGCCTCAGGGAGGACTATGGCTACACCTTC. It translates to CASSLREDYGYTF.

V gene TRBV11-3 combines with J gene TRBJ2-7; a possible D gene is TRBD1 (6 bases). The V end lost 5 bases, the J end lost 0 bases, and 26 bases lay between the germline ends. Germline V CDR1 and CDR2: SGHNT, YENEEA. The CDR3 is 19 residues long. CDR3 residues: CASSLRTQLRDISSYEQYF. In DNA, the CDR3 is TGTGCCAGCAGCCTAAGGACTCAACTCCGGGACATCAGCTCCTACGAGCAGTACTTC.

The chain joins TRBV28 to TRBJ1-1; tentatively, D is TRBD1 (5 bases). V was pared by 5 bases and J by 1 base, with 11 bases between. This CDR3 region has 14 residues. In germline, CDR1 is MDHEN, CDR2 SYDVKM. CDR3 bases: TGTGCCAGCAGTGAGGGGCGATCGAACACTGAAGCTTTCTTT. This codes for CASSEGRSNTEAFF.

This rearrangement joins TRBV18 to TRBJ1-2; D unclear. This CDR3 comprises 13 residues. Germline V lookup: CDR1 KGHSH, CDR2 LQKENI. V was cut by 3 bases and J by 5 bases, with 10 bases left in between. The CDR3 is CASSPTVHYGYTF. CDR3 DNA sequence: TGTGCCAGCTCACCGACGGTACATTATGGCTACACCTTC.

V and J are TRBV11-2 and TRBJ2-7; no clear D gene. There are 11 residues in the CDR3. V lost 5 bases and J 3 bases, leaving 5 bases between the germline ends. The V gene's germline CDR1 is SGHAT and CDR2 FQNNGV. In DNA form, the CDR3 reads TGTGCCAGCAGCGTTTACTACGAGCAGTACTTC. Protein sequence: CASSVYYEQYF.

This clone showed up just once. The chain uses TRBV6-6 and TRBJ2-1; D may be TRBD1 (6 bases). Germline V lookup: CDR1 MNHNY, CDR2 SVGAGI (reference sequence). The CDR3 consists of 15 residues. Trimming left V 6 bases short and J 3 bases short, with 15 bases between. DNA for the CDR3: TGTGCCAGCAGCCACCCTCGGGACAACTACAATGAGCAGTTCTTC. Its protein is CASSHPRDNYNEQFF.

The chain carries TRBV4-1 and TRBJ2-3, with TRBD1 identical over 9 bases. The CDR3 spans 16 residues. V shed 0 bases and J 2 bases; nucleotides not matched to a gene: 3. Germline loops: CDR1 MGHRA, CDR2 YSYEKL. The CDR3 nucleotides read TGCGCCAGCAGCCAAGACGGGGACAGGGACACAGATACGCAGTATTTT. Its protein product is CASSQDGDRDTDTQYF.

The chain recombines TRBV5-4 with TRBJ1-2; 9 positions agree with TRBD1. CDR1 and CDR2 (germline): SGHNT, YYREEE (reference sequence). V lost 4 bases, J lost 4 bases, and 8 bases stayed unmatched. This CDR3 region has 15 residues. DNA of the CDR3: TGTGCCAGCAGCAGGGGACAGGGAGGTTTCTATGGCTACACCTTC. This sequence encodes CASSRGQGGFYGYTF.

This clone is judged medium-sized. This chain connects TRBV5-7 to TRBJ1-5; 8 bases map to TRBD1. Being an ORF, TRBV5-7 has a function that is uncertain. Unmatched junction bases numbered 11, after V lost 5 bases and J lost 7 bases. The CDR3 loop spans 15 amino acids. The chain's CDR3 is CASRCNGQGGQPQHF. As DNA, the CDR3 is TGTGCCAGCAGATGTAACGGACAGGGTGGGCAGCCCCAGCATTTT.

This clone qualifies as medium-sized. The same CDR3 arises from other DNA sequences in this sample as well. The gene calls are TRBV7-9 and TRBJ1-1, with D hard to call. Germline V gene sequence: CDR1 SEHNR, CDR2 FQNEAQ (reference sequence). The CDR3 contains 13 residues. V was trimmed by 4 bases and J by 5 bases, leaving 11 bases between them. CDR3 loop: CASSSQGGTEAFF. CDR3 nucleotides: TGTGCCAGCAGCTCACAAGGAGGGACTGAAGCTTTCTTT.

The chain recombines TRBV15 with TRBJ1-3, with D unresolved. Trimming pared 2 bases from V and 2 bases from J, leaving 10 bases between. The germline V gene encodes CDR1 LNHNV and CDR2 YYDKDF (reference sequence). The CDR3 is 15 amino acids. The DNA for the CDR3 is TGTGCCACCAGCAGAACTAGACAAGCTGGAAACACCATATATTTT. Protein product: CATSRTRQAGNTIYF.

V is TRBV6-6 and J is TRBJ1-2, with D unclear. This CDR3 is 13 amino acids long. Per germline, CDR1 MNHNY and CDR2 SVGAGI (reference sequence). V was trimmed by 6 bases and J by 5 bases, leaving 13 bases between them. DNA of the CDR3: TGTGCCAGCAGCCCCCGGACGGGATATGGCTACACCTTC. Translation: CASSPRTGYGYTF.

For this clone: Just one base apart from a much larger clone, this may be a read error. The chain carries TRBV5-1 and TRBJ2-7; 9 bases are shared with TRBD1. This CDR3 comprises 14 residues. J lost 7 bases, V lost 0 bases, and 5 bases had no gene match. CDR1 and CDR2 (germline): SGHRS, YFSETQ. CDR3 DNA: TGCGCCAGCAGCTTGGGGACAGGGGTCGGGGAGCAGTACTTC. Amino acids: CASSLGTGVGEQYF.

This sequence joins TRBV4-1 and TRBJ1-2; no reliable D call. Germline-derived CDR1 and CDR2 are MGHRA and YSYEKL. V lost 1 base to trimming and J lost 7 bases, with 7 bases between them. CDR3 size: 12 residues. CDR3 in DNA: TGCGCCAGCAGCCAAGGGCGTATTGGCTACACCTTC. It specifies CASSQGRIGYTF.

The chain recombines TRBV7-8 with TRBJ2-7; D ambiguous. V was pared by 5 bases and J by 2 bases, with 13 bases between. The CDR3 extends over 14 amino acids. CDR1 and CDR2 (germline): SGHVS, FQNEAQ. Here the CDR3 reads CASSTRRRAYEQYF. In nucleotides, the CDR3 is TGTGCCAGCAGCACCAGAAGAAGGGCCTACGAGCAGTACTTC. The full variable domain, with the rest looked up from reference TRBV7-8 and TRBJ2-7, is GAGVSQSPRYKVAKRGQDVALRCDPISGHVSLFWYQQALGQGPEFLTYFQNEAQLDKSGLPSDRFFAERPEGSVSTLKIQRTQQEDSAVYLCASSTRRRAYEQYFGPGTRLTVT.

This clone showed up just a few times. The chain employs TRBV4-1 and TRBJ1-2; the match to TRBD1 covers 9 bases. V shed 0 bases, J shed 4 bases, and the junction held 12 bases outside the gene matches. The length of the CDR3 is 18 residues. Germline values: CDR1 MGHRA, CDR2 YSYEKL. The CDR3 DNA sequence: TGCGCCAGCAGCCAAGATCAACAGGGGGCGCAGATCGGCTATGGCTACACCTTC. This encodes CASSQDQQGAQIGYGYTF.

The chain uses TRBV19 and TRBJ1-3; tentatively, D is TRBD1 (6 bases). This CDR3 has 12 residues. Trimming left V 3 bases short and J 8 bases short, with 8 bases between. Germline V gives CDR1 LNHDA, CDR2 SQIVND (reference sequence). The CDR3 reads CASSIRGHTIYF. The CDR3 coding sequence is TGTGCCAGTAGTATCCGGGGGCACACCATATATTTT.